The rows below give T cell receptor beta chains drawn from one sample of a study of T cell responses to AZD1222 COVID-19 vaccine. Sequenced by immunoSEQ multiplex PCR; TCRdb stores in-frame clones only, minus some. The table lists fewer than 110,000 clones, around 91% of them singletons. Sequencing used peripheral blood, obtained on day 0 of AZD1222 vaccination. Receptor source: an adult in good health. CDR3s include the opening cysteine and the closing phenylalanine or tryptophan. D genes are given only for firm matches.

d_call	v_call	j_call	cdr3_nt	cdr3_aa
NA	TRBV4-2	TRBJ2-1	TGTGCCAGCAGCCCCCCGGGTCAGGGTGGGAATGAGCAGTTCTTC	CASSPPGQGGNEQFF
NA	TRBV30	TRBJ1-1	TGTGCCTGGAGTTTGGGTTTGAACACTGAAGCTTTCTTT	CAWSLGLNTEAFF
TRBD1	TRBV9	TRBJ2-1	TGTGCCAGCAGCCCACAAGGGGACAGGACCTACAATGAGCAGTTCTTC	CASSPQGDRTYNEQFF
NA	TRBV7-2	TRBJ2-1	TGTGCCAGCAGCTCCTCGGGACTCCCAGACAATGAGCAGTTCTTC	CASSSSGLPDNEQFF
TRBD1	TRBV4-3	TRBJ2-2	TGCGCCAGCAGCCAAGACCCCGGGACAGGGGGCGGGGAGCTGTTTTTT	CASSQDPGTGGGELFF
NA	TRBV10-3	TRBJ2-1	TGTGCCATCAGTGATATGGGTAGGAGGTACAATGAGCAGTTCTTC	CAISDMGRRYNEQFF
NA	TRBV11-2	TRBJ2-7	TGTGCCAGCAGCTTAGAAGTGATCCCGGGGTCCTACGAGCAGTACTTC	CASSLEVIPGSYEQYF
NA	TRBV7-2	TRBJ1-5	TGTGCCAGCAGACGCGAACAGGGCCTTCAGCCCCAGCATTTT	CASRREQGLQPQHF
TRBD2	TRBV6-2/TRBV6-3	TRBJ2-2	TGTGCCAGCAGTTCCAGACTAGCGGGGGGGCTGTACACCGGGGAGCTGTTTTTT	CASSSRLAGGLYTGELFF
NA	TRBV5-4	TRBJ2-7	TGTGCCAGCAGCTCCAACGAGGGGGGGCCGAAAGTCTACGAGCAGTACTTC	CASSSNEGGPKVYEQYF